This T cell receptor beta chain was captured by sequencing in a study of T-cell reconstitution after alpha-beta-depleted transplantation in children. Study results and limitations: Expanded graft clones, several hundred of them, were reportedly the source of alpha-beta T cells about two months after transplant. One year post-transplant, T-cell counts and diversity were largely derived from T cells produced anew. At day 60, the high TCRbeta diversity found in some patients originated from recipient T cells and thymic progenitors that had survived.

From germline, CDR1 is MDHEN and CDR2 SYDVKM. V was cut by 2 bases and J by 3 bases, with 16 bases left in between. CDR3 length equals 16 residues. In this sample, this clonotype turned up many times. The antigen is undetermined. Preparing the TCRbeta library involved the use of unique molecular identifiers. One entry per CDR3 protein results from TCRdb running MiXCR on the PCR reads. The table lists 400,000 to 450,000 distinct CDR3 sequences, over 40% of them singletons. This chain connects TRBV28 to TRBJ1-2; possible D gene TRBD1, 5 bases. The source was PBMCs, collected before TCRalphabeta/CD19-depleted stem cell transplant. The TCR sequence derives from a girl aged 2 to 10 with aplastic anemia, due to receive a stem cell transplant. DNA for the CDR3: TGTGCCAGCAGTTTAACAGGCCCGTCAAGGGACTATGGCTACACCTTC. Its translation: CASSLTGPSRDYGYTF.